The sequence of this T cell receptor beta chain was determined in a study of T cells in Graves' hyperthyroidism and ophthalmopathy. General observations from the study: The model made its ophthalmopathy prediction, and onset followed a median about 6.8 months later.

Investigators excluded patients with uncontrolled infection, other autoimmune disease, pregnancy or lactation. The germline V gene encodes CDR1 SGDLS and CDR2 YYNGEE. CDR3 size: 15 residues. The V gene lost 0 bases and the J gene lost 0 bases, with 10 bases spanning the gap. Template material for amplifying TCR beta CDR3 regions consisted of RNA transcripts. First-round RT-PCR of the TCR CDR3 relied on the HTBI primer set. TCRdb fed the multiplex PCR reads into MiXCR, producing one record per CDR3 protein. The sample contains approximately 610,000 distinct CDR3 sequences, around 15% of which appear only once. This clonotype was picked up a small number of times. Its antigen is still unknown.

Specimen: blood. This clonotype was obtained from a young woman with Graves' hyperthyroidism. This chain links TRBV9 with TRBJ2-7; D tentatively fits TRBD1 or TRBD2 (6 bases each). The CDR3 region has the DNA TGTGCCAGCAGCGTAGCGTCGGGGGCCTCCTACGAGCAGTACTTC. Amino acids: CASSVASGASYEQYF.